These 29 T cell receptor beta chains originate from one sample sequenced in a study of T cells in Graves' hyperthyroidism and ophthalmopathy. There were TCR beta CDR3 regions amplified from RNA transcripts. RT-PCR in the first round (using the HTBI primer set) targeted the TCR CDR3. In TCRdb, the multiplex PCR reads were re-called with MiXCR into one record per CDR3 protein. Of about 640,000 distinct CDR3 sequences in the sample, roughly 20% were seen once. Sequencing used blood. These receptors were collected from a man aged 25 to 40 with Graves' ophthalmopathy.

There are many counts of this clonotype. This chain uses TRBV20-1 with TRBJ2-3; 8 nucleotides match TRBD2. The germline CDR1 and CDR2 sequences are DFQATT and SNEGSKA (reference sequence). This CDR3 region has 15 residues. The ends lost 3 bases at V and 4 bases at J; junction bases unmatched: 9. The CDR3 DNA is TGCAGTGCTAGCGTTCCGGGACTAGAAGCAGATACGCAGTATTTT. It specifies CSASVPGLEADTQYF.

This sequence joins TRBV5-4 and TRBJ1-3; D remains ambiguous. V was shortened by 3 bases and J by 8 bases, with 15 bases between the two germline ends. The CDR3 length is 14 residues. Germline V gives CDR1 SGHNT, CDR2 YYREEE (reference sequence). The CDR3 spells CASSSPRSGDTIYF. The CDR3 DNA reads TGTGCCAGCAGCTCCCCACGATCCGGGGACACCATATATTTT.

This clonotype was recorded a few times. CDR3 DNA sequence: TGTGCCAGCAGCTTGTGGGACAGTGAGTACGAGCAGTACTTC. This gives the protein CASSLWDSEYEQYF. The chain uses TRBV5-6 and TRBJ2-7, with TRBD1 matching over 7 bases. Germline V CDR1 and CDR2: SGHDT, YYEEEE. The CDR3 has 14 amino acids. J gave up 4 bases and V 1 base, and 5 bases lay outside the gene matches.

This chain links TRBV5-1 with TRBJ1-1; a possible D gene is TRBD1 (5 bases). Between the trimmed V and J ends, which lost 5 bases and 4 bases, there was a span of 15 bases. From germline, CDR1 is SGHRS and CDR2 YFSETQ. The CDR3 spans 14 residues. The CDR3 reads CASSRRGASTEAFF. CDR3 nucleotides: TGCGCCAGCAGTAGGAGGGGCGCCAGCACTGAAGCTTTCTTT.

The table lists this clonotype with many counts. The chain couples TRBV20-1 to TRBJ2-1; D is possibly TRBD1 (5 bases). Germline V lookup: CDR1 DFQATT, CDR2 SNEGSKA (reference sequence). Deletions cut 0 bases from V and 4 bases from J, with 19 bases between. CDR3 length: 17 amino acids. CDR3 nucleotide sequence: TGCAGTGCTAGAGACGGCAGACAGACAGTGGGATACAATGAGCAGTTCTTC. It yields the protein CSARDGRQTVGYNEQFF.

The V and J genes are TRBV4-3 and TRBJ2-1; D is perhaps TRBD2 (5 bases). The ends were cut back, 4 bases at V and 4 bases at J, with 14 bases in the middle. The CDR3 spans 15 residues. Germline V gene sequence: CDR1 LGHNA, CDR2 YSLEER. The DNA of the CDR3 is TGCGCCAGCAGCCCTGGGGAGCTGGGGTACAATGAGCAGTTCTTC. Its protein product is CASSPGELGYNEQFF.

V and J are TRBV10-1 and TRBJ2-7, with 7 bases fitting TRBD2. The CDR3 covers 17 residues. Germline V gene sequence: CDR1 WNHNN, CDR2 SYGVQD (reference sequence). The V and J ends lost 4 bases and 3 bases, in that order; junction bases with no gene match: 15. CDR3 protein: CASSASERASGIYEQYF. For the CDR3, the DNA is TGCGCCAGCAGTGCCTCCGAACGGGCTAGCGGAATCTACGAGCAGTACTTC.

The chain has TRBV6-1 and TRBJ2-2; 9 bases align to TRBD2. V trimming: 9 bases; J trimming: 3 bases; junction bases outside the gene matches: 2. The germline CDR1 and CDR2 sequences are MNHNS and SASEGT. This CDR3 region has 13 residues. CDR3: CASRTSDTGELFF. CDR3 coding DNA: TGTGCCAGTAGGACTAGCGACACCGGGGAGCTGTTTTTT.

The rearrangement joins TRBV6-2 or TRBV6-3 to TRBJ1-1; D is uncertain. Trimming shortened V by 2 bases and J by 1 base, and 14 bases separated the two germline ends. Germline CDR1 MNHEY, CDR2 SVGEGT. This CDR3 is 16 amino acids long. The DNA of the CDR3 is TGTGCCAGCAGTTACCCAGGTACGCGGCAGAACACTGAAGCTTTCTTT. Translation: CASSYPGTRQNTEAFF.

The CDR3 region is CASGSPGEWGNQPQHF. CDR3 DNA sequence: TGTGCTAGTGGCTCCCCGGGAGAATGGGGCAATCAGCCCCAGCATTTT. The rearrangement joins TRBV12-5 to TRBJ1-5; D unresolved. Germline V gene sequence: CDR1 LGHNT, CDR2 FRNRAP. Trimming cost V 6 bases and J 2 bases, with 17 bases left between them. The CDR3 is made up of 16 amino acids.

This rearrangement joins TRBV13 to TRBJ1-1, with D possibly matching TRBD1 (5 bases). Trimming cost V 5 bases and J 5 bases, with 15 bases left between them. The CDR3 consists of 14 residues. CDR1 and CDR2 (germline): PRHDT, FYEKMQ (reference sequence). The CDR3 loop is CASSPRGGRTEAFF. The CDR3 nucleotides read TGTGCCAGCAGCCCTCGCGGGGGGAGGACTGAAGCTTTCTTT.

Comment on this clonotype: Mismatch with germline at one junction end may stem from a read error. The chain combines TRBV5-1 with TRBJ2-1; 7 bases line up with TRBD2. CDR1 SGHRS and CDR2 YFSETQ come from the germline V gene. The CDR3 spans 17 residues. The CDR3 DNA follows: TGCGCCAGCAGCCCTTTAGGCGGGAGCGGCTCCTACAATGAGCAGCTCTTC. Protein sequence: CASSPLGGSGSYNEQLF. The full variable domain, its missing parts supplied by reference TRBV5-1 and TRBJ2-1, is KAGVTQTPRYLIKTRGQQVTLSCSPISGHRSVSWYQQTPGQGLQFLFEYFSETQRNKGNFPGRFSGRQFSNSRSEMNVSTLELGDSALYLCASSPLGGSGSYNEQLFGPGTRLTVL.

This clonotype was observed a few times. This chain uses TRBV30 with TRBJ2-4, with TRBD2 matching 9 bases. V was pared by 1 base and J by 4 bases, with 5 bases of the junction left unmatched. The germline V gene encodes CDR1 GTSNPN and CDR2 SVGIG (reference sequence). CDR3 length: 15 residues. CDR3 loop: CAWSGASGTKNIQYF. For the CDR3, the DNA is TGTGCCTGGAGTGGGGCTAGCGGGACGAAAAACATTCAGTACTTC.

This chain's CDR3 is CASRRRDRVNTGELFF. The CDR3 nucleotides are TGTGCCAGCAGACGCCGGGACAGGGTGAACACCGGGGAGCTGTTTTTT. The chain links TRBV6-1 to TRBJ2-2, with 9 bases that match TRBD1. The CDR3 has 16 amino acids. V was pared by 6 bases and J by 1 base, with 6 bases of the junction left unmatched. CDR1 is MNHNS, CDR2 SASEGT, per germline.

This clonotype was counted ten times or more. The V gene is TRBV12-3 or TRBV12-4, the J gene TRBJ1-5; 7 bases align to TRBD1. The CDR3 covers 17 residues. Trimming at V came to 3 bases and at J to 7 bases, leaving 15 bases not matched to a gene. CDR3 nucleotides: TGTGCCAGCAGTTTGGAGCTCGGCAGGGGGTCGGGGCAGCCCCAGCATTTT. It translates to CASSLELGRGSGQPQHF.

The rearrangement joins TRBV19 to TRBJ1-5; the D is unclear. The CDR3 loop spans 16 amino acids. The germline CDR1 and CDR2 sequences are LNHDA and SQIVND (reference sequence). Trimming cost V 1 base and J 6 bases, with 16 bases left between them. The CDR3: CASSIGIMERVQPQHF. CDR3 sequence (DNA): TGTGCCAGTAGTATAGGAATCATGGAGAGGGTTCAGCCCCAGCATTTT.

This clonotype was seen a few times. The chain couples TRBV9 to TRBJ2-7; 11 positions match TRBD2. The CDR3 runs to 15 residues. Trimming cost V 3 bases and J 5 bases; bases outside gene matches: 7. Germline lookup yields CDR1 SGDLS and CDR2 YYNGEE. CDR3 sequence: CASSGTSGRTHEQYF. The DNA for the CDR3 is TGTGCCAGCAGCGGCACTAGCGGGAGAACCCACGAGCAGTACTTC.

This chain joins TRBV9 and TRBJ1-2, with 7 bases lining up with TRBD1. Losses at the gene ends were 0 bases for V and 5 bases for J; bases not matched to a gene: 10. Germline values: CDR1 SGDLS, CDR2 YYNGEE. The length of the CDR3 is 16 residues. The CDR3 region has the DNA TGTGCCAGCAGCGTAGACCCCGGGACAGCAGGTTATGGCTACACCTTC. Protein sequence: CASSVDPGTAGYGYTF.

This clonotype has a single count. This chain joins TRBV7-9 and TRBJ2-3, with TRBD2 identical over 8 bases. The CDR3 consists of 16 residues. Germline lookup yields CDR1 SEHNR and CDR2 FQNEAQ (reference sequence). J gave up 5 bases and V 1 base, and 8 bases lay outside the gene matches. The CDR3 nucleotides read TGTGCCAGCAGCTTAGGGGCAGCGGGAGAGAGAGATACGCAGTATTTT. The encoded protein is CASSLGAAGERDTQYF.

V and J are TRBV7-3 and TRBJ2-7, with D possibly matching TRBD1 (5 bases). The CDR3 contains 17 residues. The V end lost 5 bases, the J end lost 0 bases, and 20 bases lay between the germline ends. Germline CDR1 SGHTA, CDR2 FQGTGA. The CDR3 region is CASSPNALGPSSYEQYF. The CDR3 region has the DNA TGTGCCAGCAGCCCTAATGCACTGGGGCCGAGCTCCTACGAGCAGTACTTC.

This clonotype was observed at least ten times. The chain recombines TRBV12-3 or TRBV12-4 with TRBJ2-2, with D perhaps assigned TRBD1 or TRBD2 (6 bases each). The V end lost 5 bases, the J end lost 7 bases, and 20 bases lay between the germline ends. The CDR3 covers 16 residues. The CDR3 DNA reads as TGTGCCAGCAGTCCGGGGGCAGGGCGTTATGACGGGGAGCTGTTTTTT. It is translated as CASSPGAGRYDGELFF.

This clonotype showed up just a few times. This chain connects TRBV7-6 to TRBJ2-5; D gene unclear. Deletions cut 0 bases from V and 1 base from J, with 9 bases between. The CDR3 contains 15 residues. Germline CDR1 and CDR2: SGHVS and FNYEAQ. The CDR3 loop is CASSLAVAVQETQYF. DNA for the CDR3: TGTGCCAGCAGCTTAGCGGTGGCAGTCCAAGAGACCCAGTACTTC.

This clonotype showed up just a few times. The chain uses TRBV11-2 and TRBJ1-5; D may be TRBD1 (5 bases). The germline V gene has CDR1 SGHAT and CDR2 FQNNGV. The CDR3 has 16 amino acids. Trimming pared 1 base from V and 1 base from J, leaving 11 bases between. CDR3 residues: CASSLGGPYSNQPQHF. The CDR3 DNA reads TGTGCCAGCAGCTTAGGGGGACCTTACAGCAATCAGCCCCAGCATTTT.

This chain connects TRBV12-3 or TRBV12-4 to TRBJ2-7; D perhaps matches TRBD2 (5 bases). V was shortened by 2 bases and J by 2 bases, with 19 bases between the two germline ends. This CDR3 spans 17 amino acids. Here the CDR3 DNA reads TGTGCCAGCAGTTTAATAAGTCGTTGGGAGACCGCCTACGAGCAGTACTTC. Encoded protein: CASSLISRWETAYEQYF.

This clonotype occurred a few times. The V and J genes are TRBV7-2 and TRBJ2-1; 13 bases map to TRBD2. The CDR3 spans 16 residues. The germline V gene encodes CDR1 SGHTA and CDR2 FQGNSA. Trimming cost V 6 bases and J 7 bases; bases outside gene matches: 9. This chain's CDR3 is CASSLSGLAGTNEQFF. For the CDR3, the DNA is TGTGCCAGCAGTCTATCGGGACTAGCGGGAACAAATGAGCAGTTCTTC.

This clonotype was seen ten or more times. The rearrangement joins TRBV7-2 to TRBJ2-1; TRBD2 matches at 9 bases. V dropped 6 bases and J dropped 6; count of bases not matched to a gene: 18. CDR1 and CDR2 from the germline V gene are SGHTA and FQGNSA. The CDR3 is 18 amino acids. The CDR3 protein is CASSPGTSPQIGRNEQFF. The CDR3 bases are TGTGCCAGCAGTCCCGGGACTAGCCCTCAAATCGGGCGCAATGAGCAGTTCTTC.

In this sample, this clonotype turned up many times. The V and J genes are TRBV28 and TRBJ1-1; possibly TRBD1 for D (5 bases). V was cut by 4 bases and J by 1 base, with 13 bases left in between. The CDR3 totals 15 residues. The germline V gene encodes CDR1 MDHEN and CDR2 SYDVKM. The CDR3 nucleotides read TGTGCCAGCAGTTGGTATCAGGGAGGGAACACTGAAGCTTTCTTT. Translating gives CASSWYQGGNTEAFF.

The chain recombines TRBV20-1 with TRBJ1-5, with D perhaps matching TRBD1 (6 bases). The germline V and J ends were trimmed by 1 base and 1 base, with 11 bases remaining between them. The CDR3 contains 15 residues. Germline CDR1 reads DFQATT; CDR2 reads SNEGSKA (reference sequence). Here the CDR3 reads CSARAQGRSNQPQHF. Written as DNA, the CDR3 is TGCAGTGCTAGAGCACAGGGTAGAAGCAATCAGCCCCAGCATTTT.

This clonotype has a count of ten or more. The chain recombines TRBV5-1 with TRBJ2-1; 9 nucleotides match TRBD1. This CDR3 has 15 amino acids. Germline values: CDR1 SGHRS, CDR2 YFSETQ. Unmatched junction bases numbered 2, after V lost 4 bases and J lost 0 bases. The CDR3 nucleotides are TGCGCCAGCAGCGAGACAGGGGGCTCCTACAATGAGCAGTTCTTC. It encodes CASSETGGSYNEQFF. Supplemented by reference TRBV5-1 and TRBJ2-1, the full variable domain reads KAGVTQTPRYLIKTRGQQVTLSCSPISGHRSVSWYQQTPGQGLQFLFEYFSETQRNKGNFPGRFSGRQFSNSRSEMNVSTLELGDSALYLCASSETGGSYNEQFFGPGTRLTVL.